This T cell receptor (beta chain) was captured by sequencing in a study of T cell clonality in common variable immunodeficiency. The CDR3 contains 14 residues. Germline lookup yields CDR1 GTSNPN and CDR2 SVGIG (reference sequence). Trimming removed 2 bases at V and 7 bases at J, with 15 bases between. Overall study results and limits: Common variable immunodeficiency TCR beta sequences reportedly had fewer deletions and N-nucleotide insertions.

This clone was seen many times. Antigen specificity is unknown. Read data end 3 residues before the CDR3 end; the end is taken from the germline J gene. Assay used: immunoSEQ multiplex PCR; TCRdb lists only in-frame clones, some missing. Listed here are about 28,000 clones without any singletons, the top ten holding around 3.2%. Aged roughly 8 to 70 years, CVID subjects averaged around 43 years old. CVID subjects had received replacement immunoglobulin for at least one year. Blood came from CVID subjects not ill and not taking immunomodulatory or immunosuppressive medication. The source material was peripheral blood mononuclear cells. The TCR was taken from a human donor with common variable immunodeficiency. The genes are TRBV30 and TRBJ1-5, with a tentative D call TRBD1 (5 bases). The CDR3 bases that were read are TGTGCCTGGAGTACCGGCGGGGCGGGACAGCCC. Amino acids: CAWSTGGAGQP. From start to end, the CDR3 is CAWSTGGAGQPQHF.